The 11 T cell receptor beta chains listed next were all sequenced from one sample in a study of regulatory T cells in long-lasting Graves disease. Sequencing libraries for TCR beta were prepared with iRepertoire HTBI primers and Arm-PCR of CDR3 regions. TCRdb called the multiplex PCR reads again in MiXCR, with one record for every CDR3 protein. The profile covers roughly 260,000 distinct CDR3 sequences, with around a sixth appearing a single time and 12% to 15% taken by the ten largest. The time point is: newly diagnosed GD, antithyroid drugs for less than 3 months. Generation of the TCR library employed RNA extracted from PBMCs. Separately, the same data were catalogued under a study of T cells in Graves' hyperthyroidism and ophthalmopathy.

Sequenced here: peripheral blood mononuclear cells (PBMCs), sampled at new diagnosis, from a patient treated with antithyroid drugs. The receptors were sampled from a woman younger than 45 with Graves disease.

This clonotype has a count of ten or more. The V gene is TRBV5-1, the J gene TRBJ1-2; a possible D gene is TRBD1 (5 bases). V lost 4 bases and J lost 5, with 9 bases in between. CDR3 length equals 12 residues. Germline-derived CDR1 and CDR2 are SGHRS and YFSETQ. Here the CDR3 reads CASSAGAYGYTF. Written as DNA, the CDR3 is TGCGCCAGCAGCGCCGGGGCTTATGGCTACACCTTC.

About this clonotype: Germline and junction disagree at one end, which may indicate a read error. The V gene is TRBV5-1, the J gene TRBJ1-2; 10 bases fit TRBD1. Germline CDR1 reads SGHRS; CDR2 reads YFSETQ. The CDR3 consists of 17 residues. The CDR3 region is CASSPGQGWQRNYGYTF. The CDR3 DNA follows: TGTGCCAGCAGCCCGGGACAGGGGTGGCAACGTAACTATGGCTACACCTTC.

This clonotype was observed at least ten times. The chain carries TRBV3-1 and TRBJ2-7; D is perhaps TRBD1 or TRBD2 (5 bases each). There are 17 residues in the CDR3. Trimming cost V 1 base and J 1 base, with 17 bases left between them. CDR1 is LGHDT, CDR2 YNNKEL, per germline (reference sequence). CDR3 region: CASSQAPSGTGSYEQYF. The CDR3 coding sequence is TGTGCCAGCAGCCAAGCGCCCTCCGGGACGGGGTCCTACGAGCAGTACTTC.

About this clonotype itself: A far larger clone is only one base removed, so a read error is likely. The gene calls are TRBV6-2 or TRBV6-3 and TRBJ1-3, with TRBD1 matching 8 bases. This CDR3 spans 15 amino acids. Germline V gene sequence: CDR1 MNHEY, CDR2 SVGEGT. The CDR3 loop is CASSRQGLGGNTTYF. In nucleotides, the CDR3 is TGTGCCAGCAGTCGACAGGGGCTTGGTGGAAACACCACATATTTT.

This clonotype was detected many times. The V gene is TRBV7-9, the J gene TRBJ1-2, with TRBD1 matching 7 bases. J gave up 2 bases and V 5 bases, and 5 bases lay outside the gene matches. Germline V gene sequence: CDR1 SEHNR, CDR2 FQNEAQ (reference sequence). The CDR3 extends over 14 amino acids. The CDR3 DNA follows: TGTGCCAGCAGCCAACAGGGGTGGAACTATGGCTACACCTTC. It encodes CASSQQGWNYGYTF.

This clonotype was seen a handful of times. At one boundary the junction diverges from the germline segment, which might be a read error. V and J are TRBV6-5 and TRBJ2-3, with 9 bases aligning to TRBD2. CDR3 size: 14 residues. Per the germline V gene, CDR1 is MNHEY and CDR2 is SVGAGI. The CDR3: CAGSYGLAGTTQYF. The CDR3 DNA reads as TGTGCCGGCAGTTACGGGCTAGCGGGGACGACGCAGTATTTT.

This clonotype was observed many times. The chain is built from TRBV7-2 and TRBJ2-1; the match to TRBD2 covers 13 bases. V lost 7 bases and J lost 4; bases outside the gene matches: 1. The CDR3 contains 14 residues. Germline V lookup: CDR1 SGHTA, CDR2 FQGNSA. The CDR3 loop reads CASTLAGGYNEQFF. In DNA, the CDR3 is TGTGCCAGCACACTAGCGGGGGGGTACAATGAGCAGTTCTTC.

As regards this clonotype: This may arise from a read error, as a much more abundant clone is one base away. This chain uses TRBV27 with TRBJ2-7, with D tentatively TRBD1 (5 bases). The germline CDR1 and CDR2 sequences are MNHEY and SMNVEV (reference sequence). The CDR3 is 15 amino acids. CDR3 sequence: CATRRMGLDSHEQYF. CDR3 DNA: TGTGCCACCCGCCGTATGGGGCTTGACTCCCACGAGCAGTACTTC.

This clonotype was observed at least ten times. This chain connects TRBV5-1 to TRBJ2-7; 9 bases fit TRBD2. CDR3 size: 15 residues. Germline assignment: CDR1 SGHRS and CDR2 YFSETQ. J gave up 2 bases and V 4 bases, and 7 bases lay outside the gene matches. CDR3 sequence reads: CASSPAGTSPYEQYF. The CDR3 region has the DNA TGCGCCAGCAGCCCCGCCGGGACTAGCCCCTACGAGCAGTACTTC.

Concerning this clonotype itself: One end of the junction fails to match germline, which may point to a read error. Here the CDR3 reads CASGYVGGAGNTIYF. As DNA, the CDR3 is TGTGCCAGCGGTTATGTTGGGGGTGCGGGAAACACCATATATTTT. The chain combines TRBV6-5 with TRBJ1-3; possible D gene TRBD1, 5 bases. Germline V lookup: CDR1 MNHEY, CDR2 SVGAGI. The CDR3 has 15 residues.

This clonotype came up many times. The chain links TRBV6-2 or TRBV6-3 to TRBJ2-7; D gene ambiguous. CDR3 length equals 13 residues. V was clipped by 5 bases and J by 0 bases, with 8 bases between them. Germline V CDR1 and CDR2: MNHEY, SVGEGT. The DNA for the CDR3 is TGTGCCAGCAGTATCATATACTCCTACGAGCAGTACTTC. Its protein is CASSIIYSYEQYF.